These 11 T cell receptor beta chains share one sample of origin, sequenced in a study of CD8+ T cells in alopecia areata. Treatment of the sample: oral pan-JAK inhibitor, 5-10 mg twice daily. The authors extracted RNA and reverse transcribed it into cDNA as the sequencing template. The assay was immunoSEQ multiplex PCR, and TCRdb's table has in-frame clones only and misses some. Of approximately 220,000 clones listed, 30% to 40% are singletons. The sample was CD4+ T cells sorted from blood, taken around week 31, from a patient treated with tofacitinib. These TCRs come from a human donor with alopecia areata.

This chain joins TRBV23-1 and TRBJ1-4; 8 nucleotides match TRBD1. TRBV23-1 belongs to the ORF category, with a function that is uncertain. This CDR3 comprises 18 residues. The V and J ends lost 8 bases and 0 bases, in that order; junction bases with no gene match: 14. The CDR3 bases are TGCGCCAGCCCCCAGTCCGGACAGGGAACTCCAACTAATGAAAAACTGTTTTTT. It specifies CASPQSGQGTPTNEKLFF.

This clone appeared a single time. The V call is TRBV4-1, the J call TRBJ2-5, with TRBD2 matching over 7 bases. The trim removed 4 bases at V and 3 bases at J, leaving 17 bases unmatched. This CDR3 region has 18 residues. Germline-derived CDR1 and CDR2 are MGHRA and YSYEKL. CDR3 protein: CASSPASPSGYTKETQYF. CDR3 sequence (DNA): TGCGCCAGCAGCCCGGCCTCCCCTAGCGGATACACCAAAGAGACCCAGTACTTC.

A word on this clone: The sample has other DNA sequences that encode this CDR3 too. The CDR3: CAWSVRGGQPQHF. The CDR3, as DNA: TGTGCCTGGAGTGTACGGGGGGGTCAGCCCCAGCATTTT. The chain links TRBV30 to TRBJ1-5; D might be TRBD1 (5 bases). This CDR3 has 13 amino acids. Germline lookup yields CDR1 GTSNPN and CDR2 SVGIG (reference sequence). Trimming took off 0 bases at V and 6 bases at J, with 9 bases between the two ends.

This chain uses TRBV13 with TRBJ1-4; D gene unclear. Looked up from germline, CDR1 is PRHDT and CDR2 is FYEKMQ (reference sequence). CDR3 size: 12 residues. V shed 4 bases and J shed 11 bases, with 11 bases lying between them. CDR3 in amino acids: CASSSAPRKLFF. CDR3 nucleotide sequence: TGTGCCAGCAGCTCCGCCCCGAGGAAACTGTTTTTT.

This chain links TRBV14 with TRBJ2-1; D ambiguous. This CDR3 has 17 residues. CDR1 is SGHDN, CDR2 FVKESK, per germline. Between the trimmed V and J ends, which lost 4 bases and 0 bases, there was a span of 16 bases. CDR3 residues: CASSPTLGLSSYNEQFF. The CDR3 DNA sequence: TGTGCCAGCAGCCCTACTCTTGGCTTGAGCTCCTACAATGAGCAGTTCTTC.

The V and J genes are TRBV30 and TRBJ2-1; D ambiguous. This CDR3 region has 13 residues. Germline CDR1 reads GTSNPN; CDR2 reads SVGIG (reference sequence). V lost 1 base to trimming and J lost 6 bases, with 10 bases between them. The CDR3: CAWSEQLSNEQFF. As DNA, the CDR3 is TGTGCCTGGAGTGAGCAGCTGAGCAATGAGCAGTTCTTC.

The chain couples TRBV29-1 to TRBJ1-2, with no clear D. Germline CDR1 is SQVTM and CDR2 is ANQGSEA. The CDR3 consists of 12 residues. Trimming stripped 1 base from V and 1 base from J, with 4 bases between. This CDR3 reads CSVEGNNYGYTF. CDR3 in DNA: TGCAGCGTTGAAGGGAATAACTATGGCTACACCTTC.

The chain recombines TRBV30 with TRBJ1-3; no clear D. Trimming removed 1 base at V and 5 bases at J, with 15 bases between. The germline gives CDR1 GTSNPN, CDR2 SVGIG (reference sequence). The CDR3 contains 15 residues. For the CDR3, the DNA is TGTGCCTGGAGTGCGAAGGGATCTCGGAGAAACACCATATATTTT. Translating gives CAWSAKGSRRNTIYF.

The chain links TRBV30 to TRBJ2-2, with D unclear. Looked up from germline, CDR1 is GTSNPN and CDR2 is SVGIG (reference sequence). The CDR3 is 12 residues long. Trimming cost V 0 bases and J 11 bases, with 10 bases left between them. CDR3 protein: CAWSVLGYELFF. CDR3 DNA sequence: TGTGCCTGGAGTGTACTGGGGTATGAGCTGTTTTTT.

The chain combines TRBV30 with TRBJ1-1; D gene ambiguous. Trimming took off 0 bases at V and 2 bases at J, with 7 bases between the two ends. The germline gives CDR1 GTSNPN, CDR2 SVGIG (reference sequence). The length of the CDR3 is 13 residues. The CDR3: CAWSVLSNTEAFF. DNA of the CDR3: TGTGCCTGGAGTGTACTAAGTAACACTGAAGCTTTCTTT. The variable domain in full, completed from reference TRBV30 and TRBJ1-1, reads SQTIHQWPATLVQPVGSPLSLECTVEGTSNPNLYWYRQAAGRGLQLLFYSVGIGQISSEVPQNLSASRPQDRQFILSSKKLLLSDSGFYLCAWSVLSNTEAFFGQGTRLTVV.

The V call is TRBV5-1, the J call TRBJ2-5, with D uncertain. CDR3 length equals 16 residues. Trimming left V 4 bases short and J 3 bases short, with 19 bases between. Germline lookup yields CDR1 SGHRS and CDR2 YFSETQ. CDR3 sequence reads: CASSPNVGSFKETQYF. CDR3 DNA: TGCGCCAGCAGCCCGAACGTCGGGTCCTTCAAAGAGACCCAGTACTTC.